The following is a T cell receptor (beta chain) sequence with its context. Its antigen is not known. Time point described: baseline pretreatment blood. The treatment denotes: 15 Gy SBRT to primary tumor, nephrectomy 4 weeks later. This renal cell carcinoma was of the clear cell type. With 6 bases clipped from V and 3 bases from J, the junction kept 5 bases outside the gene matches. The CDR3 sequence is 14 residues long. Germline CDR1 and CDR2: SGHRS and YFSETQ. These data are taken from a study of radiation and T cells in renal cell carcinoma. Profiling relied on immunoSEQ multiplex PCR, and the TCRdb table lists in-frame clones only, not all of them. The sample has 87,000 or so clones, roughly 90% seen once. Study-wide results and caveats: Baseline intratumoral clonotype presence is unknown without pretreatment biopsies.

The clonotype comes from a man aged 45-60 years with renal cell carcinoma. The chain has TRBV5-1 and TRBJ2-2; 7 bases map to TRBD1. The specimen was blood, collected from a patient whose treatment included radiotherapy and nephrectomy. The CDR3 DNA sequence: TGCGCCAGCACCGACAGGGAGTACACCGGGGAGCTGTTTTTT. It codes for CASTDREYTGELFF. The full variable domain, its missing parts supplied by reference TRBV5-1 and TRBJ2-2, is KAGVTQTPRYLIKTRGQQVTLSCSPISGHRSVSWYQQTPGQGLQFLFEYFSETQRNKGNFPGRFSGRQFSNSRSEMNVSTLELGDSALYLCASTDREYTGELFFGEGSRLTVL.